The 8 T cell receptor beta chains presented below share a single source sample, sequenced in a study of neurological immune-mediated disorders. TCRdb independently ran MiXCR on the 5' RACE reads; one entry per CDR3 protein. The sample yields about 52,000 distinct CDR3 sequences, roughly 3.5% seen once. Sequenced sample: PBMCs. The receptors were sampled from a man younger than 45 with multiple sclerosis.

In this sample, this clonotype turned up many times. V and J are TRBV5-6 and TRBJ2-5; a possible D gene is TRBD2 (6 bases). This CDR3 is 16 amino acids long. CDR1 and CDR2 from the germline V gene are SGHDT and YYEEEE. With 1 base removed from V and 0 bases from J, the gap between germline ends came to 13 bases. The CDR3: CASSLYGTSYQETQYF. DNA of the CDR3: TGTGCCAGCAGCTTGTACGGGACTTCGTACCAAGAGACCCAGTACTTC.

This clonotype has a count of ten or more. The chain carries TRBV27 and TRBJ2-5; D gene ambiguous. This CDR3 is built from 13 residues. Germline V gene sequence: CDR1 MNHEY, CDR2 SMNVEV (reference sequence). V was clipped by 2 bases and J by 2 bases, with 6 bases between them. DNA of the CDR3: TGTGCCAGCAGTTTAGGCCAGCAAGAGACCCAGTACTTC. Amino acids: CASSLGQQETQYF.

The sample holds many counts of this clonotype. This sequence joins TRBV12-3 or TRBV12-4 and TRBJ1-2, with D unclear. The CDR3 length is 15 residues. The ends were cut back, 2 bases at V and 0 bases at J, with 10 bases in the middle. The CDR3 DNA reads TGTGCCAGCAGTTTAAGATTGAGCTCTAACTATGGCTACACCTTC. Protein: CASSLRLSSNYGYTF.

The table lists this clonotype with many counts. The V gene is TRBV10-3, the J gene TRBJ2-7, with 8 nucleotides matching TRBD1. CDR1 and CDR2 from the germline V gene are ENHRY and SYGVKD. V lost 5 bases to trimming and J lost 3 bases; unmatched junction nucleotides: 3. The CDR3 consists of 13 residues. The CDR3 protein is CAISPGQGYEQYF. DNA of the CDR3: TGTGCCATCAGTCCTGGACAGGGCTACGAGCAGTACTTC.

There are many counts of this clonotype. The chain combines TRBV29-1 with TRBJ2-3; 7 positions match TRBD2. This CDR3 is 13 amino acids long. V gave up 4 bases and J gave up 8 bases; unmatched junction bases: 9. Germline values: CDR1 SQVTM, CDR2 ANQGSEA. The CDR3 nucleotides are TGCAGCGTTGGGCCCCTGGGGGGGGGTACGCAGTATTTT. This encodes CSVGPLGGGTQYF.

This clonotype was seen repeatedly, ten times or more. The gene calls are TRBV5-1 and TRBJ2-1, with a possible D match to TRBD1 (5 bases). The V gene lost 3 bases and the J gene lost 2 bases, with 12 bases spanning the gap. Per the germline V gene, CDR1 is SGHRS and CDR2 is YFSETQ. This CDR3 region has 15 residues. The CDR3 DNA reads TGCGCCAGCAGCTGGCAGGGTCCCCCCTACAATGAGCAGTTCTTC. The encoded protein is CASSWQGPPYNEQFF.

The chain joins TRBV6-1 to TRBJ2-1; the D gene is possibly TRBD2 (6 bases). V lost 3 bases and J 0 bases, leaving 15 bases between the germline ends. The CDR3 sequence is 17 residues long. Germline-derived CDR1 and CDR2 are MNHNS and SASEGT. The CDR3 loop is CASSDRDASASYNEQFF. In DNA, the CDR3 is TGTGCCAGCAGTGACCGGGATGCTAGCGCCTCCTACAATGAGCAGTTCTTC.

This clonotype was counted at least ten times. This chain links TRBV10-3 with TRBJ1-1; maybe TRBD1 (6 bases). Germline-derived CDR1 and CDR2 are ENHRY and SYGVKD. There are 13 residues in the CDR3. Trimming removed 2 bases at V and 5 bases at J, with 9 bases between. The CDR3: CAISEGQLTEAFF. CDR3 nucleotide sequence: TGTGCCATCAGTGAGGGACAGCTAACTGAAGCTTTCTTT.